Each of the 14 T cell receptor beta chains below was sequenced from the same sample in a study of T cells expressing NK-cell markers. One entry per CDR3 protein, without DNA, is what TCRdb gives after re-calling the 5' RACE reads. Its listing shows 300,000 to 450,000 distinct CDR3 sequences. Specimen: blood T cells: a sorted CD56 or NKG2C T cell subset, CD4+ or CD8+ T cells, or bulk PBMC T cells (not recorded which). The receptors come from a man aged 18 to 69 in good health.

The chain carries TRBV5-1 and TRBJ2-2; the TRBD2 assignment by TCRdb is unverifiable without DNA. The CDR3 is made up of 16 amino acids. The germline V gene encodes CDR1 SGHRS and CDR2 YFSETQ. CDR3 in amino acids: CASSFTSGTNTGELFF.

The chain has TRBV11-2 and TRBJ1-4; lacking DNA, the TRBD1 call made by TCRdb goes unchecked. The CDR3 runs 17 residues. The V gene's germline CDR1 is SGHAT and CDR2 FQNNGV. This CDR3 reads CASSGAGAWRLNEKLFF.

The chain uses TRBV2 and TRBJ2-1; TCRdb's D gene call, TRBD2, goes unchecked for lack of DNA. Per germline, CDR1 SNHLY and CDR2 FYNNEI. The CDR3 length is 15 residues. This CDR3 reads CASTGQRGGPHEQFF.

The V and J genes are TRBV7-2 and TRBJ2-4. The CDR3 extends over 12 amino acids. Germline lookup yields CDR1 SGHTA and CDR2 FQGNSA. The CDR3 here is CASSLARDRKYF.

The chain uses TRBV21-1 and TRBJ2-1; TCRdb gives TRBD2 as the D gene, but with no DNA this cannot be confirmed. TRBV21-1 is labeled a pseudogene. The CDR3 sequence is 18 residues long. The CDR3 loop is CASSKALGLRGGINEQFF.

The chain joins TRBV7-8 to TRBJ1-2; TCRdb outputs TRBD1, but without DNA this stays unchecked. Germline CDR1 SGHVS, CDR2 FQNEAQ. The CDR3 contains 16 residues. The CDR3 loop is CASSGRTGLSSSGYTF.

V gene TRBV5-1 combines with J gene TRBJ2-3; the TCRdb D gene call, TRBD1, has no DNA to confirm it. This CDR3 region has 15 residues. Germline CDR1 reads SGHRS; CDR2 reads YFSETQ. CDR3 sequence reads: CASSLVLGARDTQYF.

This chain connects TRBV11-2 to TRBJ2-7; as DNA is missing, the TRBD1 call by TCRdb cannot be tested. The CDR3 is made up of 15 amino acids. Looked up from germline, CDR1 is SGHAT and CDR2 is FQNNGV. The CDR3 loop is CASSPSGQGTYEQYF.

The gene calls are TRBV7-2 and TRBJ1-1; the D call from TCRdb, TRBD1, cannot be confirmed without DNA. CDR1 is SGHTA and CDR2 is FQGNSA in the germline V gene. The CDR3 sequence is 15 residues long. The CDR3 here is CASTWTGAANTEAFF.

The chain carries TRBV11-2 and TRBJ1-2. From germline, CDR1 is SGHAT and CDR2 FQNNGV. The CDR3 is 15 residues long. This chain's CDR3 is CASSLDVGIGYGYTF. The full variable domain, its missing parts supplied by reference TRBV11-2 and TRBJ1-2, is EAGVAQSPRYKIIEKRQSVAFWCNPISGHATLYWYQQILGQGPKLLIQFQNNGVVDDSQLPKDRFSAERLKGVDSTLKIQPAKLEDSAVYLCASSLDVGIGYGYTFGSGTRLTVV.

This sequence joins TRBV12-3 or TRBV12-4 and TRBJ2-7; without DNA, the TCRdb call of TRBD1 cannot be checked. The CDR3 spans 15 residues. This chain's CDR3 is CASSRPGEGRLEQYF.

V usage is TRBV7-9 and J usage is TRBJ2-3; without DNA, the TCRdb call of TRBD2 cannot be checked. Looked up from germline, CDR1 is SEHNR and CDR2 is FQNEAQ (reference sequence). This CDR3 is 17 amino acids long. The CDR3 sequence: CASSLARASGLADTQYF.

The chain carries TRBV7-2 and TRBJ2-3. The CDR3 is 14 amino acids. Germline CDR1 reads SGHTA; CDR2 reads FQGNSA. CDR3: CASSFDRSTDTQYF. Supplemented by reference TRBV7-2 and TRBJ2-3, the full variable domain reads GAGVSQSPSNKVTEKGKDVELRCDPISGHTALYWYRQSLGQGLEFLIYFQGNSAPDKSGLPSDRFSAERTGGSVSTLTIQRTQQEDSAVYLCASSFDRSTDTQYFGPGTRLTVL.

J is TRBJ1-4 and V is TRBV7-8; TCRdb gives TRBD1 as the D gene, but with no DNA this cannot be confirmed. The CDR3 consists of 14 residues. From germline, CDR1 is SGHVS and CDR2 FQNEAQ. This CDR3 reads CASSPPEGREKLFF. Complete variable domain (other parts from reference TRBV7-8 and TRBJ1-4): GAGVSQSPRYKVAKRGQDVALRCDPISGHVSLFWYQQALGQGPEFLTYFQNEAQLDKSGLPSDRFFAERPEGSVSTLKIQRTQQEDSAVYLCASSPPEGREKLFFGSGTQLSVL.